Following are 28 T cell receptor beta chains from one sample sequenced in a study of OX40 agonist ivuxolimab in advanced cancers. Assay used: immunoSEQ multiplex PCR; TCRdb lists only in-frame clones, some missing. The sample carries roughly 30,000 clones, about four fifths recorded once. The sample consisted of CD4+ or CD8+ T cells sorted from blood, taken in a trial of the OX40 agonist ivuxolimab. These receptors were obtained from an adult with an advanced solid tumor such as melanoma, head and neck, liver or kidney cancer.

This clone was observed a single time. The chain joins TRBV4-2 to TRBJ1-2; D gene ambiguous. Germline CDR1 and CDR2: LGHNA and YNFKEQ. V gave up 0 bases and J gave up 8 bases, with 13 bases separating them. The CDR3 is made up of 14 amino acids. The DNA of the CDR3 is TGTGCCAGCAGCCAAGAGCTAACGGACGCCGGCTACACCTTC. Translation: CASSQELTDAGYTF.

The rearrangement links TRBV2 to TRBJ2-7; possibly TRBD1 for D (5 bases). The V gene lost 11 bases and the J gene lost 7 bases, with 21 bases spanning the gap. Germline assignment: CDR1 SNHLY and CDR2 FYNNEI. This CDR3 has 13 residues. CDR3 in amino acids: CAVPGQFGGEQYF. DNA for the CDR3: TGTGCCGTCCCCGGACAATTTGGTGGAGAGCAGTACTTC.

This rearrangement joins TRBV28 to TRBJ2-5; the match to TRBD2 covers 8 bases. CDR1 and CDR2 from the germline V gene are MDHEN and SYDVKM. V lost 8 bases to trimming and J lost 5 bases; unmatched junction nucleotides: 10. The CDR3 has 14 residues. Written as DNA, the CDR3 is TGTGCCAGCTGTAAAGCGGGGGCTCGGGAGACCCAGTACTTC. Residues: CASCKAGARETQYF.

The J gene is TRBJ2-7, the V gene TRBV4-1, with TRBD2 matching over 8 bases. Germline V CDR1 and CDR2: MGHRA, YSYEKL. V shed 4 bases, J shed 5 bases, and the junction held 7 bases outside the gene matches. The length of the CDR3 is 14 residues. CDR3 sequence (DNA): TGCGCCAGCAGCCCCGGGGGGGGTCGAAACGAGCAGTACTTC. Translation gives CASSPGGGRNEQYF.

DNA for the CDR3: TGCAGCGTCAGACTAGCGGGAGACGGGGAGACCCAGTACTTC. Translation gives CSVRLAGDGETQYF. The rearrangement uses TRBV29-1 and TRBJ2-5; 12 nucleotides match TRBD2. The germline gives CDR1 SQVTM, CDR2 ANQGSEA. The length of the CDR3 is 14 residues. V lost 6 bases, J lost 5 bases, and 7 bases stayed unmatched.

Details on this clone: Other DNA sequences in this sample translate to the same CDR3. The rearrangement links TRBV29-1 to TRBJ2-1, with TRBD2 matching 9 bases. The ends lost 4 bases at V and 8 bases at J; junction bases unmatched: 9. The germline gives CDR1 SQVTM, CDR2 ANQGSEA. The CDR3 runs to 14 residues. The CDR3 spells CSVGWGGGADEQFF. The CDR3 bases are TGCAGCGTTGGATGGGGCGGGGGGGCGGATGAGCAGTTCTTC.

The CDR3 DNA reads as TGTGCCAGCAGCCTAATCTCTGGGGCCAACGTCCTGACTTTC. As protein: CASSLISGANVLTF. V and J are TRBV11-2 and TRBJ2-6; no definite D call. Germline lookup yields CDR1 SGHAT and CDR2 FQNNGV. This CDR3 is 14 amino acids long. Trimming left V 5 bases short and J 0 bases short, with 5 bases between. Drawing the rest from reference TRBV11-2 and TRBJ2-6, the complete variable domain is EAGVAQSPRYKIIEKRQSVAFWCNPISGHATLYWYQQILGQGPKLLIQFQNNGVVDDSQLPKDRFSAERLKGVDSTLKIQPAKLEDSAVYLCASSLISGANVLTFGAGSRLTVL.

V gene TRBV9 combines with J gene TRBJ2-5; D is ambiguous. CDR1 is SGDLS, CDR2 YYNGEE, per germline. Trimming shortened V by 6 bases and J by 2 bases, and 11 bases separated the two germline ends. The CDR3 has 13 amino acids. CDR3 sequence reads: CASTPLYQETQYF. The CDR3 DNA reads as TGTGCCAGCACCCCCCTGTATCAAGAGACCCAGTACTTC.

V is TRBV5-5 and J is TRBJ2-5, with 9 bases that match TRBD1. V shed 2 bases, J shed 5 bases, and the junction held 7 bases outside the gene matches. The CDR3 runs 15 residues. CDR1 SGHKS and CDR2 YYEKEE come from the germline V gene (reference sequence). The CDR3 DNA sequence: TGTGCCAGCAGCTTATGGACAGGGGACTCGGAGACCCAGTACTTC. Protein: CASSLWTGDSETQYF.

The genes are TRBV5-6 and TRBJ2-7; 7 positions match TRBD2. This CDR3 contains 12 residues. Germline CDR1 is SGHDT and CDR2 is YYEEEE. The CDR3 nucleotides read TGTGCGTCCGGCGGGGGAGTGTACGAGCAGTACTTC. It encodes CASGGGVYEQYF.

This clone came up once. The chain is built from TRBV2 and TRBJ2-3; D is unclear. The CDR3 is 13 residues long. The germline CDR1 and CDR2 sequences are SNHLY and FYNNEI. V was clipped by 8 bases and J by 1 base, with 10 bases between them. The chain's CDR3 is CASFLGGTDTQYF. DNA of the CDR3: TGTGCCAGCTTCCTGGGCGGCACAGATACGCAGTATTTT.

The chain carries TRBV4-3 and TRBJ2-3; D possibly corresponds to TRBD2 (6 bases). V was trimmed by 0 bases and J by 1 base, leaving 11 bases between them. Germline CDR1 LGHNA, CDR2 YSLEER. CDR3 length: 16 amino acids. The CDR3 DNA reads TGCGCCAGCAGCCAAGATGTCGGGAGAGGCACAGATACGCAGTATTTT. Its protein is CASSQDVGRGTDTQYF.

This rearrangement joins TRBV7-8 to TRBJ1-2, with D uncertain. Germline CDR1 reads SGHVS; CDR2 reads FQNEAQ. Between the trimmed V and J ends, which lost 1 base and 0 bases, there was a span of 9 bases. The CDR3 consists of 15 residues. The CDR3 sequence is CASSLGPEANYGYTF. CDR3 sequence (DNA): TGTGCCAGCAGCTTAGGCCCAGAAGCTAACTATGGCTACACCTTC.

This rearrangement joins TRBV5-6 to TRBJ1-5; D possibly corresponds to TRBD1 (5 bases). Trimming took 3 bases from V and 11 from J, leaving 15 bases between them. The CDR3 spans 13 residues. Germline V lookup: CDR1 SGHDT, CDR2 YYEEEE. Here the CDR3 reads CASSWGPGGAQHF. The CDR3, as DNA: TGTGCCAGCAGCTGGGGCCCGGGTGGGGCCCAGCATTTT.

The chain is built from TRBV9 and TRBJ2-6; D is unresolved. Germline-derived CDR1 and CDR2 are SGDLS and YYNGEE. V dropped 3 bases and J dropped 2 bases, with 3 bases sitting between them. There are 13 residues in the CDR3. The CDR3 nucleotides read TGTGCCAGCAGCGAAGCTGGGGCCAACGTCCTGACTTTC. It specifies CASSEAGANVLTF.

The chain employs TRBV5-6 and TRBJ2-1; D possibly uses TRBD1 or TRBD2 (7 bases each). The germline V and J ends were trimmed by 4 bases and 8 bases, with 16 bases remaining between them. This CDR3 is built from 14 residues. CDR1 is SGHDT, CDR2 YYEEEE, per germline. This chain's CDR3 is CASSPRGLADEQFF. The CDR3 nucleotides are TGTGCCAGCAGCCCGAGGGGGCTAGCGGATGAGCAGTTCTTC.

The chain links TRBV15 to TRBJ2-5; TRBD2 agrees at 9 bases. Germline assignment: CDR1 LNHNV and CDR2 YYDKDF (reference sequence). Trimming at V came to 5 bases and at J to 3 bases, leaving 13 bases not matched to a gene. There are 17 residues in the CDR3. The DNA of the CDR3 is TGTGCCACCAGCCCCGCGCCGTGGGCTAGCGGGGAAGAGACCCAGTACTTC. This encodes CATSPAPWASGEETQYF.

The rearrangement joins TRBV5-6 to TRBJ2-1; 8 nucleotides match TRBD1. This CDR3 has 14 amino acids. After removal of 0 bases from V and 6 bases from J, the junction contained 2 bases not matched to a gene. In germline, CDR1 is SGHDT, CDR2 YYEEEE. The CDR3 DNA sequence: TGTGCCAGCAGCTTGGGGACAGGGCCCAATGAGCAGTTCTTC. Translating it yields CASSLGTGPNEQFF.

This chain connects TRBV9 to TRBJ2-1; TRBD2 matches 7 bases. Unmatched junction bases numbered 7, after V lost 0 bases and J lost 10 bases. From germline, CDR1 is SGDLS and CDR2 YYNGEE. This CDR3 is 14 amino acids long. The chain's CDR3 is CASSVATKGGEQFF. The CDR3 DNA follows: TGTGCCAGCAGCGTAGCTACGAAGGGAGGGGAGCAGTTCTTC.

V is TRBV7-9 and J is TRBJ2-1; D gene ambiguous. This CDR3 is 15 amino acids long. Germline lookup yields CDR1 SEHNR and CDR2 FQNEAQ (reference sequence). The germline V and J ends were trimmed by 5 bases and 3 bases, with 14 bases remaining between them. The CDR3 loop reads CASSPLTGNYNEQFF. CDR3 nucleotide sequence: TGTGCCAGCAGCCCCTTGACGGGTAACTACAATGAGCAGTTCTTC.

This clone was recorded only once. The chain is built from TRBV7-2 and TRBJ2-7; D is perhaps TRBD2 (5 bases). CDR1 and CDR2 from the germline V gene are SGHTA and FQGNSA. CDR3 size: 14 residues. V was pared by 1 base and J by 4 bases, with 11 bases between. The CDR3 loop is CASSLDFSGYEQYF. The DNA of the CDR3 is TGTGCCAGCAGCTTAGATTTTTCGGGATACGAGCAGTACTTC. Filled out from reference TRBV7-2 and TRBJ2-7, the complete variable domain reads GAGVSQSPSNKVTEKGKDVELRCDPISGHTALYWYRQSLGQGLEFLIYFQGNSAPDKSGLPSDRFSAERTGGSVSTLTIQRTQQEDSAVYLCASSLDFSGYEQYFGPGTRLTVT.

V is TRBV28 and J is TRBJ1-3; maybe TRBD1 (5 bases). The CDR3 is made up of 17 amino acids. V was clipped by 4 bases and J by 2 bases, with 18 bases between them. Germline CDR1 is MDHEN and CDR2 is SYDVKM. DNA for the CDR3: TGTGCCAGCAGTTCCCTCCGGGACCCCGAGACTGGAAACACCATATATTTT. Translating gives CASSSLRDPETGNTIYF.

V usage is TRBV7-2 and J usage is TRBJ2-5; no clear D. The V end was cut by 6 bases, the J end by 1 base, with 15 bases between. The CDR3 is made up of 15 amino acids. Germline CDR1 reads SGHTA; CDR2 reads FQGNSA. The CDR3 DNA is TGTGCCAGCAGTAACGACATGAGTAGCCAAGAGACCCAGTACTTC. Its protein is CASSNDMSSQETQYF.

The chain links TRBV28 to TRBJ1-5; D not resolved. Per germline, CDR1 MDHEN and CDR2 SYDVKM. Trimming removed 3 bases at V and 4 bases at J, with 7 bases between. The CDR3 contains 13 residues. The CDR3 region has the DNA TGTGCCAGCAGTTTTACGCTGAATCAGCCCCAGCATTTT. It translates to CASSFTLNQPQHF.

J is TRBJ2-5 and V is TRBV5-5; 7 nucleotides line up with TRBD2. CDR3 length equals 17 residues. CDR1 and CDR2 (germline): SGHKS, YYEKEE (reference sequence). Unmatched junction bases numbered 16, after V lost 5 bases and J lost 3 bases. As DNA, the CDR3 is TGTGCCAGCAGTCTTGGTAGGGCGGGAGTTTTCGAAGAGACCCAGTACTTC. It specifies CASSLGRAGVFEETQYF.

V usage is TRBV19 and J usage is TRBJ2-2; D possibly corresponds to TRBD2 (5 bases). The CDR3 has 14 residues. Germline loops: CDR1 LNHDA, CDR2 SQIVND (reference sequence). V dropped 1 base and J dropped 4 bases, with 7 bases sitting between them. Here the CDR3 reads CASSIGTATGELFF. In DNA form, the CDR3 reads TGTGCCAGTAGTATAGGGACTGCCACCGGGGAGCTGTTTTTT.

V is TRBV19 and J is TRBJ1-3; D is ambiguous. Germline V gives CDR1 LNHDA, CDR2 SQIVND (reference sequence). The length of the CDR3 is 13 residues. V gave up 8 bases and J gave up 1 base, with 9 bases separating them. This chain's CDR3 is CASFPGSGNTIYF. In DNA, the CDR3 is TGTGCCAGTTTTCCGGGGTCTGGAAACACCATATATTTT.

The V call is TRBV13, the J call TRBJ1-1, with 10 nucleotides matching TRBD1. Losses at the gene ends were 4 bases for V and 2 bases for J; bases not matched to a gene: 7. This CDR3 has 16 amino acids. Germline V lookup: CDR1 PRHDT, CDR2 FYEKMQ (reference sequence). The CDR3 protein is CASSSRDRGANTEAFF. Written as DNA, the CDR3 is TGTGCCAGCAGCTCTCGGGACAGGGGTGCAAACACTGAAGCTTTCTTT.